The rows below give T cell receptor beta chains drawn from one sample of a study of read filtering for tumor transcriptome and immune sequencing. A single record per CDR3 protein comes from TCRdb applying MiXCR to the reads. The sample lists some 48,000 distinct CDR3 sequences; roughly 19% were seen once. Sequencing was done on a sample of a population of CD138-negative cells sorted from bone marrow. The origin of the receptors is a donor aged 40 or over with multiple myeloma. Each CDR3 is given with its conserved first and last residue. Each record gives: J gene, clone size, D gene, V gene, CDR3 DNA, CDR3 protein. D genes are given only for firm matches. Expanded clones are given a class, and other clones once, few, many or no size at all.

j_gene: TRBJ2-3
abundance: -
d_gene: -
v_gene: TRBV18
CDR3nt: TGTGCCAGCTCACCACAAAGCACAGATACGCAGTATTTT
CDR3aa: CASSPQSTDTQYF

j_gene: TRBJ2-1
abundance: many
d_gene: -
v_gene: TRBV5-5
CDR3nt: TGTGCCAGCAGCTTACAGGGCCCTTCCTACAATGAGCAGTTCTTC
CDR3aa: CASSLQGPSYNEQFF

j_gene: TRBJ2-2
abundance: many
d_gene: TRBD2
v_gene: TRBV11-3
CDR3nt: TGTGCCAGCAGCTTAGAAGCCGGGACTATCAGTAACGGGGGGCTGTTTTTT
CDR3aa: CASSLEAGTISNGGLFF

j_gene: TRBJ2-7
abundance: many
d_gene: TRBD1
v_gene: TRBV20-1
CDR3nt: TGCAGTGCCAAGGGACAGCAGGCCTACGAGCAGTACTTC
CDR3aa: CSAKGQQAYEQYF

j_gene: TRBJ1-1
abundance: many
d_gene: -
v_gene: TRBV20-1
CDR3nt: TGCAGTGCTAGAGTGGGAGGATCTAACACTGAAGCTTTCTTT
CDR3aa: CSARVGGSNTEAFF

j_gene: TRBJ2-5
abundance: medium-sized
d_gene: -
v_gene: TRBV2
CDR3nt: TGTGCCAGCAGCGGCGGGTACCAAGAGACCCAGTACTTC
CDR3aa: CASSGGYQETQYF

j_gene: TRBJ1-5
abundance: many
d_gene: -
v_gene: TRBV20-1
CDR3nt: TGCAGTGCCTTGCCGGGCCCGGGGGGGTGGGAGCCCCAGCATTTT
CDR3aa: CSALPGPGGWEPQHF

j_gene: TRBJ2-5
abundance: many
d_gene: -
v_gene: TRBV7-9
CDR3nt: TGTGCCAGCAGCTTTTGGACAGCACACCAAGAGACCCAGTACTTC
CDR3aa: CASSFWTAHQETQYF

j_gene: TRBJ2-3
abundance: few
d_gene: -
v_gene: TRBV24-1
CDR3nt: TGTGCCACCAGTGGGACTCCAAGCACAGATACGCAGTATTTT
CDR3aa: CATSGTPSTDTQYF

j_gene: TRBJ2-7
abundance: few
d_gene: -
v_gene: TRBV11-2
CDR3nt: TGTGCCAGCAGCATAGGGTATGTTGCCTACGAGCAGTACTTC
CDR3aa: CASSIGYVAYEQYF

j_gene: TRBJ2-1
abundance: many
d_gene: -
v_gene: TRBV25-1
CDR3nt: TGTGCCAGCAGTGGGAGTTCTTACTCCTACAATGAGCAGTTCTTC
CDR3aa: CASSGSSYSYNEQFF

j_gene: TRBJ1-5
abundance: -
d_gene: -
v_gene: TRBV19
CDR3nt: TGTGCCAGTAGTAAATATTCGTGGGAGGGAACGAATGGAAATCGGCCCCAGCATTTT
CDR3aa: CASSKYSWEGTNGNRPQHF

j_gene: TRBJ2-7
abundance: many
d_gene: TRBD1
v_gene: TRBV11-2
CDR3nt: TGTGCCAGCAGCCCCCGCCCCGGGACAGCCTACGAGCAGTACTTC
CDR3aa: CASSPRPGTAYEQYF

j_gene: TRBJ2-1
abundance: many
d_gene: -
v_gene: TRBV4-2
CDR3nt: TGTGCCAGCAGCCAAGGGCCTACCCCCTCCTACAATGAGCAGTTCTTC
CDR3aa: CASSQGPTPSYNEQFF

j_gene: TRBJ1-5
abundance: -
d_gene: -
v_gene: TRBV24-1
CDR3nt: TGTGCCACCAGTGACCCATCGGGGGGGGGTGGCAATCAGCCCCAGCATTTT
CDR3aa: CATSDPSGGGGNQPQHF

j_gene: TRBJ2-1
abundance: many
d_gene: TRBD2
v_gene: TRBV12-5
CDR3nt: TGTGCTAGTGGTTTCCTAGCGGGAGGAAACAATGAGCAGTTCTTC
CDR3aa: CASGFLAGGNNEQFF

j_gene: TRBJ2-7
abundance: -
d_gene: TRBD1
v_gene: TRBV28
CDR3nt: TGTGCCAGCAGTCAGATGCGGACAGGGAACTACGAGCAGTACTTC
CDR3aa: CASSQMRTGNYEQYF

j_gene: TRBJ1-4
abundance: many
d_gene: TRBD1
v_gene: TRBV12-3/TRBV12-4
CDR3nt: TGTGCCAGCAGTCCCGGACAGGGGGTGGAAAAACTGTTTTTT
CDR3aa: CASSPGQGVEKLFF

j_gene: TRBJ2-7
abundance: many
d_gene: -
v_gene: TRBV24-1
CDR3nt: TGTGCCACCAGTGACCCGGGACGGGGGGAGCAGTACTTC
CDR3aa: CATSDPGRGEQYF

j_gene: TRBJ1-5
abundance: -
d_gene: -
v_gene: TRBV5-6
CDR3nt: TGTGCCAGCAGCTTGGACCCAAATCAGCCCCAGCATTTT
CDR3aa: CASSLDPNQPQHF

j_gene: TRBJ2-7
abundance: few
d_gene: -
v_gene: TRBV19
CDR3nt: TGTGCCAGTAGTAGCGGGGCAGGGACTTCCTACGAGCAGTACTTC
CDR3aa: CASSSGAGTSYEQYF

j_gene: TRBJ2-7
abundance: many
d_gene: TRBD2
v_gene: TRBV20-1
CDR3nt: TGCAGTGCTAGACCGAGCGGGACCCTCTACGAGCAGTACTTC
CDR3aa: CSARPSGTLYEQYF

j_gene: TRBJ2-2
abundance: many
d_gene: -
v_gene: TRBV25-1
CDR3nt: TGTGCCAGCAGGGCGAACACCGGGGAGCTGTTTTTT
CDR3aa: CASRANTGELFF

j_gene: TRBJ2-3
abundance: many
d_gene: -
v_gene: TRBV7-9
CDR3nt: TGTGCCAGCAGCTTGAACAGCGGTAGCACAGATACGCAGTATTTT
CDR3aa: CASSLNSGSTDTQYF

j_gene: TRBJ2-1
abundance: medium-sized
d_gene: -
v_gene: TRBV3-1
CDR3nt: TGTGCCAGCAGCCAAGATTCGGCGAGGGCGCAGTTCTTC
CDR3aa: CASSQDSARAQFF

j_gene: TRBJ2-7
abundance: many
d_gene: -
v_gene: TRBV5-1
CDR3nt: TGCGCCAGCGGCGCCGGAGACACCGCCTACGAGCAGTACTTC
CDR3aa: CASGAGDTAYEQYF

j_gene: TRBJ2-7
abundance: -
d_gene: TRBD2
v_gene: TRBV6-2/TRBV6-3
CDR3nt: TGTGCCAGCAGTTCCGCTCCTAGCGGGAGGTACGGGGAGCAGTACTTC
CDR3aa: CASSSAPSGRYGEQYF

j_gene: TRBJ2-1
abundance: medium-sized
d_gene: TRBD2
v_gene: TRBV5-1
CDR3nt: TGCGCCAGCAGCATCGATGGACTAGCGGGAGTGGATGAGCAGTTCTTC
CDR3aa: CASSIDGLAGVDEQFF

j_gene: TRBJ2-1
abundance: many
d_gene: -
v_gene: TRBV4-1
CDR3nt: TGCGCCAGCAGCCAAGCCATCAATGAGCAGTTCTTC
CDR3aa: CASSQAINEQFF

j_gene: TRBJ2-7
abundance: many
d_gene: -
v_gene: TRBV29-1
CDR3nt: TGCAGCGTCGGGGGATCCTACGAGCAGTACTTC
CDR3aa: CSVGGSYEQYF

j_gene: TRBJ1-1
abundance: few
d_gene: -
v_gene: TRBV20-1
CDR3nt: TGCAGTGCCCCTCCCAGGGCGAACACTGAAGCTTTCTTT
CDR3aa: CSAPPRANTEAFF

j_gene: TRBJ1-1
abundance: many
d_gene: -
v_gene: TRBV20-1
CDR3nt: TGCAGTGCTTCCAATCCATGGGGGAACACTGAAGCTTTCTTT
CDR3aa: CSASNPWGNTEAFF

j_gene: TRBJ2-3
abundance: many
d_gene: -
v_gene: TRBV4-3
CDR3nt: TGCGCCAGCAGCCAAGACTCCGGCACAGATACGCAGTATTTT
CDR3aa: CASSQDSGTDTQYF

j_gene: TRBJ2-2
abundance: many
d_gene: TRBD2
v_gene: TRBV24-1
CDR3nt: TGTGCCACCAGTGCGACTAGCGGGAGGTCCGGGGAGCTGTTTTTT
CDR3aa: CATSATSGRSGELFF

j_gene: TRBJ2-1
abundance: many
d_gene: -
v_gene: TRBV5-1
CDR3nt: TGCGCCAGCAGCCCTTGTGAAGGGACGGTCAATGAGCAGTTCTTC
CDR3aa: CASSPCEGTVNEQFF

j_gene: TRBJ2-3
abundance: many
d_gene: -
v_gene: TRBV20-1
CDR3nt: TGCAGTGCTAACAGGGTTAGCACAGATACGCAGTATTTT
CDR3aa: CSANRVSTDTQYF

j_gene: TRBJ1-4
abundance: many
d_gene: TRBD1
v_gene: TRBV7-2
CDR3nt: TGTGCCAGCAGCTCTCGAGGGACAGGGGTTAATGAAAAGCTGTTTTTT
CDR3aa: CASSSRGTGVNEKLFF

j_gene: TRBJ2-2
abundance: many
d_gene: -
v_gene: TRBV2
CDR3nt: TGTGCCAGCAGTGAGCGCTGGAGCGGGGAGCTGTTTTTT
CDR3aa: CASSERWSGELFF

j_gene: TRBJ2-1
abundance: many
d_gene: TRBD1
v_gene: TRBV9
CDR3nt: TGTGCCAGCAGCGTAGGGACAGGGGGCAACAATGAGCAGTTCTTC
CDR3aa: CASSVGTGGNNEQFF

j_gene: TRBJ2-6
abundance: many
d_gene: TRBD1
v_gene: TRBV5-5
CDR3nt: TGTGCCAGCAGCTTTATACCCGGGACAGGGATAACCTCTGGGGCCAACGTCCTGACTTTC
CDR3aa: CASSFIPGTGITSGANVLTF

j_gene: TRBJ2-7
abundance: many
d_gene: TRBD1
v_gene: TRBV29-1
CDR3nt: TGCAGCGTCGCGATCCAACAGGGGTTCGAGCAGTACTTC
CDR3aa: CSVAIQQGFEQYF

j_gene: TRBJ2-2
abundance: many
d_gene: -
v_gene: TRBV5-1
CDR3nt: TGCGCCAGCAGAAGGGTGCAGGGCACCGGGGAGCTGTTTTTT
CDR3aa: CASRRVQGTGELFF

j_gene: TRBJ2-3
abundance: many
d_gene: -
v_gene: TRBV5-1
CDR3nt: TGCGCCAGCGGGGGGTCGGATACGCAGTATTTT
CDR3aa: CASGGSDTQYF

j_gene: TRBJ2-1
abundance: -
d_gene: -
v_gene: TRBV5-1
CDR3nt: TGCGCCAGCAGCTTGCAACTGGGACTTGCCAATGAGCAGTTCTTC
CDR3aa: CASSLQLGLANEQFF

j_gene: TRBJ2-3
abundance: many
d_gene: TRBD1
v_gene: TRBV6-1
CDR3nt: TGTGCCAGCAGTGAAGCGCGCTGGGACAGGGGTACAGATACGCAGTATTTT
CDR3aa: CASSEARWDRGTDTQYF